This T cell receptor (delta chain) emerged from a study of gamma-delta chains in newborns, infants, children. The CDR3 sequence is 17 residues long. Germline CDR1 reads GEAIGNYY; CDR2 reads EKD. J gave up 1 base and V 0 bases, and 0 bases lay outside the gene matches. By share, this clone counts as medium-sized (0.01 to 0.1%). The sample has other DNA sequences that encode this CDR3 too. TCRdb redid clone calling on the reads using CATT. The table has thousands of delta-chain clones, 1.5% to 2.5% seen once. This receptor was obtained from a child who was a newborn, infant or young child, either healthy, febrile or measles-vaccinated (not recorded which). The J gene is TRDJ3, the V gene TRDV2, with 9 bases fitting TRDD3. Sequencing was done on a sample of blood. The CDR3 region is CACDTTGGSWDTRQMFF. Written as DNA, the CDR3 is TGTGCCTGTGACACCACTGGGGGATCCTGGGACACCCGACAGATGTTTTTC.